What follows are 3 T cell receptor beta chains derived from one specimen sequenced in a study of T cell responses to AZD1222 COVID-19 vaccine. Data came from immunoSEQ multiplex PCR; TCRdb stores just in-frame clones and leaves some out. This sample yields roughly 140,000 clones, of which under 90% are seen a single time; approximately 1.6% belongs to the top ten. The sequencing used peripheral blood, collected 28 days after the second AZD1222 dose. Every receptor here comes from an adult who received the AZD1222 COVID-19 vaccine.

This chain connects TRBV28 to TRBJ2-1; TRBD1 matches at 8 bases. Per the germline V gene, CDR1 is MDHEN and CDR2 is SYDVKM. V was pared by 0 bases and J by 7 bases, with 8 bases of the junction left unmatched. CDR3 length: 16 residues. The CDR3 loop is CASSLWGRGLGNEQFF. Here the CDR3 DNA reads TGTGCCAGCAGTTTATGGGGCAGGGGGCTTGGGAATGAGCAGTTCTTC.

This chain connects TRBV4-2 to TRBJ1-6; D is unclear. CDR1 and CDR2 (germline): LGHNA, YNFKEQ. Trimming took off 0 bases at V and 7 bases at J, with 16 bases between the two ends. The CDR3 is 17 residues long. CDR3 nucleotides: TGTGCCAGCAGCCAAGATCGTGCCGGACGGCGAAATTCACCCCTCCACTTT. This codes for CASSQDRAGRRNSPLHF.

This chain uses TRBV15 with TRBJ2-1, with unresolved D. This CDR3 is 13 amino acids long. V lost 0 bases and J lost 9, with 9 bases in between. The germline V gene has CDR1 LNHNV and CDR2 YYDKDF (reference sequence). CDR3 protein: CATSRDLGIEQFF. CDR3 coding DNA: TGTGCCACCAGCAGAGACCTAGGCATTGAGCAGTTCTTC.